This T cell receptor (beta chain) derives from a study of early T cells in non-severe SARS-CoV-2 infection. Study results and caveats: The study's VDJdb matching favored anti-spike CD8 responses and missed private and CD4 specificities.

With respect to this clonotype: Its antigen is unknown.

The CDR3 sequence is 13 residues long. V gave up 4 bases and J gave up 2 bases, with 6 bases separating them. Per the germline V gene, CDR1 is SGHVS and CDR2 is FNYEAQ. Using its own MiXCR run on the 5' RACE reads, TCRdb lists one record per CDR3 protein. The sample has fewer than 40,000 distinct CDR3 sequences, about 3.8% seen once. Sequenced input: whole blood. The chain combines TRBV7-6 with TRBJ1-5, with D uncertain. The receptor comes from an adult who was a healthcare worker with PCR-confirmed SARS-CoV-2 infection or an uninfected control (not recorded which). CDR3 protein: CASSSTGNQPQHF. CDR3 nucleotide sequence: TGTGCCAGCAGCTCCACCGGCAATCAGCCCCAGCATTTT.